Listed below are T cell receptor beta chains from one sample, sequenced in a study of cytomegalovirus exposure and HLA in healthy donors. Sequencing used immunoSEQ multiplex PCR; TCRdb keeps in-frame clones, though not all of them. The table includes about 98,000 clones, 69% detected once. Specimen: PBMCs. Receptors were obtained from a female donor in good health and CMV-seronegative. Each CDR3 is given with its conserved first and last residue. Each record gives: J gene, CDR3 length, V gene, CDR3 protein.

J gene: TRBJ1-2; CDR3 length: 16; V gene: TRBV7-9; CDR3 protein: CASSLLSGGGANGYTF
J gene: TRBJ1-6; CDR3 length: 14; V gene: TRBV13; CDR3 protein: CASSGDRGNSPLHF
J gene: TRBJ2-3; CDR3 length: 14; V gene: TRBV29-1; CDR3 protein: CSVALGTGGLTQYF
J gene: TRBJ1-2; CDR3 length: 14; V gene: TRBV7-9; CDR3 protein: CASSLIAGGNGYTF
J gene: TRBJ2-7; CDR3 length: 12; V gene: TRBV18; CDR3 protein: CASSPPDRPQYF
J gene: TRBJ2-1; CDR3 length: 12; V gene: TRBV6-6; CDR3 protein: CASSLSGGGQFF
J gene: TRBJ2-7; CDR3 length: 15; V gene: TRBV4-2; CDR3 protein: CASSQEASGTYEQYF
J gene: TRBJ1-2; CDR3 length: 16; V gene: TRBV4-1; CDR3 protein: CASSQAGTGGEGGYTF
J gene: TRBJ2-2; CDR3 length: 15; V gene: TRBV18; CDR3 protein: CASSPRQEDTGELFF
J gene: TRBJ1-5; CDR3 length: 13; V gene: TRBV6-6; CDR3 protein: CASSYVSGQPQHF